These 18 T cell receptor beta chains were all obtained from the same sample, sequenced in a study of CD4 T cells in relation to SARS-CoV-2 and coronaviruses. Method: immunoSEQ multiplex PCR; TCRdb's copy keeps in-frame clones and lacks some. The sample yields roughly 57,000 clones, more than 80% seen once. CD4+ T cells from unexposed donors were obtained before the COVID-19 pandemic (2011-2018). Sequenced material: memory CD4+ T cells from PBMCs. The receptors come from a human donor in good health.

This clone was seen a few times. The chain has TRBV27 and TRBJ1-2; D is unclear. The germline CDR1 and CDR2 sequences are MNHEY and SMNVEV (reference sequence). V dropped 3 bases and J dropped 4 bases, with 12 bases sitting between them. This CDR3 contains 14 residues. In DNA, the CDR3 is TGTGCCAGCAGTTTTACGGAGGCGGGCTATGGCTACACCTTC. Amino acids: CASSFTEAGYGYTF.

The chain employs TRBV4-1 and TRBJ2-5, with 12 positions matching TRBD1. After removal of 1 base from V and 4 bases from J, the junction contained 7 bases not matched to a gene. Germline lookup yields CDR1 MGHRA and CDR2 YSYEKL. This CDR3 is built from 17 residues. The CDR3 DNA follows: TGCGCCAGCAGCCAAGGTGACCGGGACAGGGGGCGAGAGACCCAGTACTTC. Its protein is CASSQGDRDRGRETQYF.

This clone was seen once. Here the CDR3 DNA reads TGTGCCAGCAGGCAAACAGGGGGCCACACCATATATTTT. Residues: CASRQTGGHTIYF. The rearrangement links TRBV6-6 to TRBJ1-3; TRBD1 aligns across 9 bases. Per germline, CDR1 MNHNY and CDR2 SVGAGI (reference sequence). The CDR3 has 13 residues. V shed 6 bases and J 8 bases; nucleotides not matched to a gene: 5.

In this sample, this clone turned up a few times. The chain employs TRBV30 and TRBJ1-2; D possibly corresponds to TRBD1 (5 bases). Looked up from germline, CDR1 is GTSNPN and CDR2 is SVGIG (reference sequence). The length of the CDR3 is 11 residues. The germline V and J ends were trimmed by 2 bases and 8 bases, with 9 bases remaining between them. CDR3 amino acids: CAWSPGKGYTF. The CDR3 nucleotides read TGTGCCTGGAGTCCAGGGAAAGGCTACACCTTC.

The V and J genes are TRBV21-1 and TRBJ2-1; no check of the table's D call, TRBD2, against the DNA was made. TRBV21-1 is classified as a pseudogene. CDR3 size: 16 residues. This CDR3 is CASSKGTSGSSNEQFF. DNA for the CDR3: TGTGCCAGCAGCAAAGGGACTAGCGGGAGTAGTAATGAGCAGTTCTTC.

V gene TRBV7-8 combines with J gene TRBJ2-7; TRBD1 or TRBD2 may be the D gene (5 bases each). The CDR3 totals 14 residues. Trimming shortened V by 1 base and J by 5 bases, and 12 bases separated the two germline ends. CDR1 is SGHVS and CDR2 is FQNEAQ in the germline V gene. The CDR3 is CASSLDQGPDEQYF. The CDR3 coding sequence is TGTGCCAGCAGCTTAGACCAGGGACCCGACGAGCAGTACTTC.

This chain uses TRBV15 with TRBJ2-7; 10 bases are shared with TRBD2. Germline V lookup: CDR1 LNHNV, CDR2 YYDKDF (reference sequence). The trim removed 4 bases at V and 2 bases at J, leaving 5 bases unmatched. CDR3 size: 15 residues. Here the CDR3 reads CATSIQREGPYEQYF. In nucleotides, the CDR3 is TGTGCCACCAGCATTCAGCGGGAGGGCCCCTACGAGCAGTACTTC.

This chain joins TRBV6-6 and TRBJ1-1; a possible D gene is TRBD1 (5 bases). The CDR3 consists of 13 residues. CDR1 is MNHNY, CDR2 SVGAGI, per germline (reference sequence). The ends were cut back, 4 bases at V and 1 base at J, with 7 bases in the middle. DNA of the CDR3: TGTGCCAGCAGTTGGGGGTGGAACACTGAAGCTTTCTTT. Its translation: CASSWGWNTEAFF.

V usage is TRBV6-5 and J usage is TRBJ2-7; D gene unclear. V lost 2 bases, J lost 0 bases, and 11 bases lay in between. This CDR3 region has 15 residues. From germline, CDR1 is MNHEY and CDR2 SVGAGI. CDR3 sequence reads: CASSYRTESSYEQYF. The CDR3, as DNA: TGTGCCAGCAGTTACCGGACGGAGAGCTCCTACGAGCAGTACTTC.

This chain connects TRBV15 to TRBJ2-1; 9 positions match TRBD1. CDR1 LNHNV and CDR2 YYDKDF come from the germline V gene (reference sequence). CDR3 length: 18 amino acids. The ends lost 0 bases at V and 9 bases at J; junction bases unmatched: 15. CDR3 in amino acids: CATSRDLRTGTGSSEQFF. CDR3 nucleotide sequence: TGTGCCACCAGCAGAGATCTAAGGACCGGGACAGGGTCCTCTGAGCAGTTCTTC.

CDR3 sequence reads: CASSQTEREANEKLFF. CDR3 DNA sequence: TGCGCCAGCAGCCAAACCGAGAGGGAGGCTAATGAAAAACTGTTTTTT. The chain has TRBV4-1 and TRBJ1-4, with D unresolved. The CDR3 runs to 16 residues. The germline V and J ends were trimmed by 2 bases and 3 bases, with 13 bases remaining between them. Germline lookup yields CDR1 MGHRA and CDR2 YSYEKL.

CDR3 coding DNA: TGCGCCAGCAGCTTTATCGGGCCCGGTGCAACTCTGGGGGAGACCCAGTACTTC. Translation: CASSFIGPGATLGETQYF. This rearrangement joins TRBV5-1 to TRBJ2-5; D is ambiguous. Germline assignment: CDR1 SGHRS and CDR2 YFSETQ. Trimming took 2 bases from V and 5 from J, leaving 25 bases between them. The CDR3 covers 18 residues. The entire variable domain, with the rest obtained from reference TRBV5-1 and TRBJ2-5, is as follows: KAGVTQTPRYLIKTRGQQVTLSCSPISGHRSVSWYQQTPGQGLQFLFEYFSETQRNKGNFPGRFSGRQFSNSRSEMNVSTLELGDSALYLCASSFIGPGATLGETQYFGPGTRLLVL.

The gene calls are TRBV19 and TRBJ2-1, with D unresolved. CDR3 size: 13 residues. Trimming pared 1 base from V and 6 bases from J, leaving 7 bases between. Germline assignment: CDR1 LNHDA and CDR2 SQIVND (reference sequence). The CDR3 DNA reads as TGTGCCAGTAGTATAGTGTGGAGCAATGAGCAGTTCTTC. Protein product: CASSIVWSNEQFF.

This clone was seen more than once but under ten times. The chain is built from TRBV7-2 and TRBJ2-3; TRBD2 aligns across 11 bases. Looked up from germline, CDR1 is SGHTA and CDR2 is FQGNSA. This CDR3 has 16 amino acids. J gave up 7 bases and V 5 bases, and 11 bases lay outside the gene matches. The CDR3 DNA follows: TGTGCCAGCAGCACGGGACTAGCGGCGGGCATGAATACGCAGTATTTT. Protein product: CASSTGLAAGMNTQYF.

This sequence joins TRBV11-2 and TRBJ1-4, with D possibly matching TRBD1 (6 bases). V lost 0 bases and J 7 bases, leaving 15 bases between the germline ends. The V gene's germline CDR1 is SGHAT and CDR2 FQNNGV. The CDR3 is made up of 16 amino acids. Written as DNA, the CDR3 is TGTGCCAGCAGCTTAGAAGTGGGCAGGGGAAGTGAAAAACTGTTTTTT. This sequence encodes CASSLEVGRGSEKLFF.

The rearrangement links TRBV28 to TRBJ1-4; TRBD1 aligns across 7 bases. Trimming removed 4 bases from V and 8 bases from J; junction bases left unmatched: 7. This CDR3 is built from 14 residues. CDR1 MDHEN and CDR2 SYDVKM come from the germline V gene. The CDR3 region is CASSSGTEGEKLFF. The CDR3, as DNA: TGTGCCAGCAGTTCCGGGACAGAGGGGGAAAAACTGTTTTTT.

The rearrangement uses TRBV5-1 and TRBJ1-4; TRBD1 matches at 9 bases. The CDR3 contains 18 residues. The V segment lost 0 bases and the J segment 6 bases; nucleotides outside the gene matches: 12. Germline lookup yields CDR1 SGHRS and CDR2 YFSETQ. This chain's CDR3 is CASSLAGQGKVSDEKLFF. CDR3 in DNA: TGCGCCAGCAGCTTGGCCGGACAGGGGAAGGTATCGGATGAAAAACTGTTTTTT.

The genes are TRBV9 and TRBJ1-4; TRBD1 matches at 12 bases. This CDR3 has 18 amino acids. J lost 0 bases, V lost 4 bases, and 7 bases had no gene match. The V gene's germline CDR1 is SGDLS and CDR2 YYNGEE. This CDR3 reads CASSKRDRGRATNEKLFF. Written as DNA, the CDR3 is TGTGCCAGCAGCAAACGGGACAGGGGGCGTGCAACTAATGAAAAACTGTTTTTT.